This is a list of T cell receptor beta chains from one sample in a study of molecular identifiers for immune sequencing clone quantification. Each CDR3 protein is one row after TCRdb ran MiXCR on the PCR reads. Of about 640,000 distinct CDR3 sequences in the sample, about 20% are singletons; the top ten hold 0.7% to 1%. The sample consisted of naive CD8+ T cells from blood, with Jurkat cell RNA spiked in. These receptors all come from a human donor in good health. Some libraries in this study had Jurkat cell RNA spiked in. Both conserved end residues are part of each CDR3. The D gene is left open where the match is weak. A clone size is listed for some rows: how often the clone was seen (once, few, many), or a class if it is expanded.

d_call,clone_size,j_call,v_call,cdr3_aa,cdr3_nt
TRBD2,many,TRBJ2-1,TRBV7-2,CASSLSTSGGANYNEQFF,TGTGCCAGCAGCTTGTCGACTAGCGGGGGGGCAAATTACAATGAGCAGTTCTTC
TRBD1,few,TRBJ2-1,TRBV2,CATGTGENNEQFF,TGTGCCACTGGGACAGGGGAAAACAATGAGCAGTTCTTC
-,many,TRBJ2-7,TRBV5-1,CASSLAETRSSYEQYF,TGCGCCAGCAGCTTGGCGGAGACTAGGAGCTCCTACGAGCAGTACTTC
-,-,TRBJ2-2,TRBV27,CASKEISNTGELLF,TGTGCCAGCAAGGAGATTTCGAACACCGGGGAGCTGCTTTTT
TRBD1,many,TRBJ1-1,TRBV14,CASSQKTGANTEAFF,TGTGCCAGCAGCCAAAAAACAGGGGCGAACACTGAAGCTTTCTTT
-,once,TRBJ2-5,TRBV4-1,CACSQGGGTQYF,TGCGCCTGCAGCCAAGGTGGCGGGACCCAGTACTTC
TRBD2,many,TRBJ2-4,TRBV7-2,CASSDGGGARITTRKNIQYF,TGTGCCAGCAGCGACGGGGGGGGGGCCCGGATCACCACCCGTAAAAACATTCAGTACTTC
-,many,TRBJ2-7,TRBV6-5,CASSNGQPYEQYF,TGTGCCAGCAGTAACGGACAGCCCTACGAGCAGTACTTC
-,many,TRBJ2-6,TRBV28,CASSFRGPGANVLTF,TGTGCCAGCAGTTTCAGGGGTCCTGGGGCCAACGTCCTGACTTTC
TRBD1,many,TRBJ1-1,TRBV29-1,CSVEALGQRNTEAFF,TGCAGCGTTGAAGCCCTGGGACAGAGGAACACTGAAGCTTTCTTT
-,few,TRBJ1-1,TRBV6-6,CASSSDLEGTEAFF,TGTGCCAGCAGTTCCGACCTTGAAGGCACTGAAGCTTTCTTT
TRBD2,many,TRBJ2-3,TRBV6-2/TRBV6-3,CASSYAGGPDTQYF,TGTGCCAGCAGTTATGCGGGAGGGCCGGATACGCAGTATTTT
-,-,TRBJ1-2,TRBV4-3,CASSSQRGYGYTF,TGCGCCAGCTCTTCCCAAAGGGGCTATGGCTACACCTTC
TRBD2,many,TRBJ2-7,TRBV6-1,CASSVGGGDWEQYF,TGTGCCAGCAGTGTTGGCGGGGGGGATTGGGAGCAGTACTTC
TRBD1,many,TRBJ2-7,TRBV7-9,CASSTGGEQYF,TGTGCCAGCAGTACAGGGGGCGAGCAGTACTTC
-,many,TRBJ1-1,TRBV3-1,CASSQDSDYTEAFF,TGTGCCAGCAGCCAAGATAGCGATTACACTGAAGCTTTCTTT
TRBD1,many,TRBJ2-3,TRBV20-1,CSARTGTGKSKLPTDTQYF,TGCAGTGCTAGAACCGGGACAGGGAAAAGTAAGCTACCCACAGATACGCAGTATTTT
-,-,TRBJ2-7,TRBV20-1,CSAGGTSYEQYF,TGCAGTGCCGGCGGGACTTCCTACGAGCAGTACTTC
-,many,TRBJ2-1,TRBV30,CAWNTVPYNEQFF,TGTGCCTGGAATACAGTGCCCTACAATGAGCAGTTCTTC
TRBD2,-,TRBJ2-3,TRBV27,CASLVRGGGDTQYF,TGTGCCTCCCTCGTGCGGGGGGGCGGGGATACGCAGTATTTT
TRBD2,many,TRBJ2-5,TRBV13,CASSLEGLAGQETQYF,TGTGCCAGCAGCCTGGAGGGACTAGCGGGGCAAGAGACCCAGTACTTC
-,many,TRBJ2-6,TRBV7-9,CASSPLFFGANVLTF,TGTGCCAGCAGCCCCTTATTCTTTGGGGCCAACGTCCTGACTTTC
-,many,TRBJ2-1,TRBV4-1,CASSQLRGRNEQFF,TGCGCCAGCAGCCAGCTACGGGGCCGAAATGAGCAGTTCTTC